The next 6 T cell receptor beta chains were all read from a single sample in a study of cytomegalovirus exposure and HLA in healthy donors. PCR used 60 Vbeta primers and 13 Jbeta primers. Sequenced by immunoSEQ multiplex PCR; TCRdb stores in-frame clones only, minus some. The sample holds 200,000 to 250,000 clones, roughly 78% seen once. The specimen was PBMCs. Receptor source: a boy younger than 18 in good health and CMV-seronegative.

The chain has TRBV7-8 and TRBJ1-4, with D possibly being TRBD1 (5 bases). Germline V gene sequence: CDR1 SGHVS, CDR2 FQNEAQ. The CDR3 sequence is 16 residues long. Between the trimmed V and J ends, which lost 0 bases and 7 bases, there was a span of 15 bases. The chain's CDR3 is CASSLATTLRGEKLFF. The CDR3 bases are TGTGCCAGCAGCTTAGCTACGACCTTAAGGGGTGAAAAACTGTTTTTT.

J is TRBJ1-2 and V is TRBV29-1; D remains unclear. The CDR3 spans 12 residues. Trimming cost V 5 bases and J 8 bases, with 15 bases left between them. The V gene's germline CDR1 is SQVTM and CDR2 ANQGSEA. This chain's CDR3 is CSVRGFQGGYTF. The CDR3 DNA follows: TGCAGCGTTCGGGGATTTCAAGGCGGCTACACCTTC.

This clone was seen just once. V gene TRBV5-1 combines with J gene TRBJ1-5, with D possibly being TRBD1 (5 bases). The CDR3 contains 16 residues. V lost 4 bases to trimming and J lost 2 bases, with 16 bases between them. CDR1 is SGHRS and CDR2 is YFSETQ in the germline V gene. The CDR3 is CASSPGTGGGNQPQHF. CDR3 DNA: TGCGCCAGCAGCCCGGGGACTGGGGGTGGCAATCAGCCCCAGCATTTT.

This clone has just a few counts. V gene TRBV7-8 combines with J gene TRBJ2-4; 8 nucleotides match TRBD1. The CDR3 consists of 15 residues. J was trimmed by 13 bases and V by 4 bases; bases with no gene match: 15. Germline assignment: CDR1 SGHVS and CDR2 FQNEAQ. In nucleotides, the CDR3 is TGTGCCAGCAGCTCACCTCAGGGGGCGGCTGGGGGCCAGTACTTC. Its protein is CASSSPQGAAGGQYF.

V and J are TRBV28 and TRBJ1-2; the match to TRBD1 covers 7 bases. The CDR3 is made up of 14 amino acids. Unmatched junction bases numbered 11, after V lost 6 bases and J lost 7 bases. The V gene's germline CDR1 is MDHEN and CDR2 SYDVKM. The CDR3 coding sequence is TGTGCCAGCAGGATGAGGGGGCGCGTCAGTGGCTACACCTTC. Its protein is CASRMRGRVSGYTF.

The chain combines TRBV5-4 with TRBJ2-1; TRBD2 matches 11 bases. The CDR3 runs 15 residues. Germline-derived CDR1 and CDR2 are SGHNT and YYREEE (reference sequence). The V segment lost 2 bases and the J segment 9 bases; nucleotides outside the gene matches: 7. The CDR3 is CASSFLAGGDTEQFF. The CDR3 nucleotides read TGTGCCAGCAGCTTTTTAGCGGGGGGGGATACTGAGCAGTTCTTC. Filled out from reference TRBV5-4 and TRBJ2-1, the complete variable domain reads ETGVTQSPTHLIKTRGQQVTLRCSSQSGHNTVSWYQQALGQGPQFIFQYYREEENGRGNFPPRFSGLQFPNYSSELNVNALELDDSALYLCASSFLAGGDTEQFFGPGTRLTVL.